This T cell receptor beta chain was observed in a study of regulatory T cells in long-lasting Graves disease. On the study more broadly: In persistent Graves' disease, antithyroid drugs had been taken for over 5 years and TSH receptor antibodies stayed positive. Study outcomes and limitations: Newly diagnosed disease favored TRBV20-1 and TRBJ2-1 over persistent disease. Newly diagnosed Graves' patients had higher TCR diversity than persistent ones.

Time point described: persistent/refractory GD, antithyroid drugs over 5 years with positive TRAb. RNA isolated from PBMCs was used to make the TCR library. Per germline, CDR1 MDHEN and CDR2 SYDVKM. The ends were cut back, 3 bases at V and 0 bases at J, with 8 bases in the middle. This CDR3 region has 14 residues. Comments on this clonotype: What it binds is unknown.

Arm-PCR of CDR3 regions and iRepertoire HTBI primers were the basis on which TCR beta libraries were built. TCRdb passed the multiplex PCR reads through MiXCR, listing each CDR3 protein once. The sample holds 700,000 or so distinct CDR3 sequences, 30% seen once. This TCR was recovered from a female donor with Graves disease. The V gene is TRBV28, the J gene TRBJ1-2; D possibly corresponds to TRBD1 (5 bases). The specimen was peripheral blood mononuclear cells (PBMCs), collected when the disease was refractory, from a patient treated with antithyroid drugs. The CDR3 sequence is CASSFQGANYGYTF. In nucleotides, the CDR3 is TGTGCCAGCAGTTTCCAGGGAGCTAACTATGGCTACACCTTC.